This is a list of T cell receptor beta chains from one sample in a study of cytomegalovirus exposure and HLA in healthy donors. Using immunoSEQ multiplex PCR, the repertoire was profiled, and TCRdb retains in-frame clones only, with some absent. The sample consists of about 160,000 clones, about 75% of them appearing once. Source material: PBMCs. The source of these receptors is a young man in good health and CMV-seropositive. Each CDR3 is given with its conserved first and last residue. The D gene is left open where the match is weak. Clone size is stated in some rows and not others, as once, few, many or a class when expanded.

D: .; J: TRBJ1-5; V: TRBV2; size: .; DNA: TGTGCCAGCCGAGCGTTTGGTGGTCCTGACAATCAGCCCCAGCATTTT; CDR3: CASRAFGGPDNQPQHF
D: TRBD1; J: TRBJ1-6; V: TRBV18; size: .; DNA: TGTGCCAGCGCCCCGGGACAGGGGGATTCACCCCTCCACTTT; CDR3: CASAPGQGDSPLHF
D: .; J: TRBJ2-3; V: TRBV6-5; size: few; DNA: TGTGCCAGCAGCAAGCGGAGCAGCACAGATACGCAGTATTTT; CDR3: CASSKRSSTDTQYF
D: TRBD2; J: TRBJ2-3; V: TRBV6-4; size: .; DNA: TGTGCCAGCAGTGTGGAGACGGGAGGCAGTACAGATACGCAGTATTTT; CDR3: CASSVETGGSTDTQYF
D: TRBD1; J: TRBJ1-2; V: TRBV5-1; size: .; DNA: TGCGCCAGCAGCTTGGTGGATGGGACAGGGGGAGCTGGCTACACCTTC; CDR3: CASSLVDGTGGAGYTF
D: TRBD1; J: TRBJ1-5; V: TRBV30; size: .; DNA: TGTGCCTGGAGTGGACAGGGGAATGGCCAGCCCCAGCATTTT; CDR3: CAWSGQGNGQPQHF
D: .; J: TRBJ2-1; V: TRBV5-4; size: once; DNA: TGTGCCAGCAGCTTGGGGGGCAGCTCCTACAATGAGCAGTTCTTC; CDR3: CASSLGGSSYNEQFF
D: TRBD2; J: TRBJ2-1; V: TRBV5-1; size: .; DNA: TGCGCCAGCAGCTTGAGCGGGAGTGAAGCTGATGAGCAGTTCTTC; CDR3: CASSLSGSEADEQFF
D: .; J: TRBJ1-1; V: TRBV29-1; size: many; DNA: TGCAGCGTTGGTCAACAGGCGAACACTGAAGCTTTCTTT; CDR3: CSVGQQANTEAFF
D: .; J: TRBJ2-3; V: TRBV6-5; size: .; DNA: TGTGCCAGCAGTTTCGGGGACTTACTTCTCACAGATACGCAGTATTTT; CDR3: CASSFGDLLLTDTQYF
D: .; J: TRBJ1-1; V: TRBV10-2; size: once; DNA: TGCGCCAGCAGCCGACAGATGAACACTGAAGCTTTCTTT; CDR3: CASSRQMNTEAFF
D: .; J: TRBJ1-3; V: TRBV6-5; size: .; DNA: TGTGCCAGCAGTAGAACAGGTTCTGGAAACACCATATATTTT; CDR3: CASSRTGSGNTIYF
D: TRBD2; J: TRBJ2-1; V: TRBV5-8; size: .; DNA: TGTGCCAGCAGCCCCCGCGTTAGCGGGAGGGTTGAGCAGTTCTTC; CDR3: CASSPRVSGRVEQFF
D: .; J: TRBJ2-5; V: TRBV6-5; size: .; DNA: TGTGCCAGCAGTTACGATCCTATGGAGACCCAGTACTTC; CDR3: CASSYDPMETQYF
D: .; J: TRBJ1-2; V: TRBV19; size: .; DNA: TGTGCCAGTATGTTCCAAGCCGGGACAATCCCTTATGGCTACACCTTC; CDR3: CASMFQAGTIPYGYTF
D: .; J: TRBJ1-5; V: TRBV4-1; size: .; DNA: TGCGCCAGCAGCCAAGTGGGCAGCCAGCCCCAGCATTTT; CDR3: CASSQVGSQPQHF
D: .; J: TRBJ1-6; V: TRBV25-1; size: .; DNA: TGTGCCAGCAGTGTGGTGGGCGCACCCCTCCACTTT; CDR3: CASSVVGAPLHF
D: TRBD2; J: TRBJ2-1; V: TRBV4-1; size: few; DNA: TGCGCCAGCAGCCAAAATACCGGGGGGGATGAGCAGTTCTTC; CDR3: CASSQNTGGDEQFF
D: .; J: TRBJ1-5; V: TRBV19; size: .; DNA: TGTGCCAGTACTAAAGGGAGGGAGCCCCAGCATTTT; CDR3: CASTKGREPQHF
D: .; J: TRBJ1-4; V: TRBV27; size: .; DNA: TGTGCCAGCAGTTTAAGACGGGCAACTAATGAAAAACTGTTTTTT; CDR3: CASSLRRATNEKLFF
D: TRBD1; J: TRBJ1-2; V: TRBV7-8; size: .; DNA: TGTGCCAGCAGCCCCCCGGGACAGGGACCTCTTTGGCATGGCTACACCTTC; CDR3: CASSPPGQGPLWHGYTF
D: .; J: TRBJ1-1; V: TRBV14; size: few; DNA: TGTGCCAGCAGCTATATGAACACTGAAGCTTTCTTT; CDR3: CASSYMNTEAFF
D: .; J: TRBJ1-5; V: TRBV19; size: once; DNA: TGTGCCAGTAGTATAGCCCTTAGCAATCAGCCCCAGCATTTT; CDR3: CASSIALSNQPQHF
D: .; J: TRBJ2-3; V: TRBV10-2; size: .; DNA: TGCGCCAGCAGTGAGTCGGCAGCTCGGGGCACAGATACGCAGTATTTT; CDR3: CASSESAARGTDTQYF
D: .; J: TRBJ2-6; V: TRBV5-1; size: .; DNA: TGCGCCAGAACCTGGAAGGGAGGATTTGGGGCCAACGTCCTGACTTTC; CDR3: CARTWKGGFGANVLTF
D: TRBD2; J: TRBJ2-2; V: TRBV7-9; size: .; DNA: TGTGCCAGCAGCCGTAGCGGGCCCGGGGAGCTGTTTTTT; CDR3: CASSRSGPGELFF
D: TRBD1; J: TRBJ1-5; V: TRBV19; size: .; DNA: TGTGCCAGTAGTTCAAGGGGGCGAGGACAGCCCCAGCATTTT; CDR3: CASSSRGRGQPQHF
D: TRBD2; J: TRBJ2-3; V: TRBV5-1; size: .; DNA: TGCGCCAGCAGCACAACTAGCGGGGACACAGATACGCAGTATTTT; CDR3: CASSTTSGDTDTQYF
D: TRBD1; J: TRBJ1-2; V: TRBV7-8; size: few; DNA: TGTGCCAGCAGCCCCAGACAGGGACCTTACTATGGCTACACCTTC; CDR3: CASSPRQGPYYGYTF
D: .; J: TRBJ1-1; V: TRBV5-1; size: .; DNA: TGCGCCAGCAGCTTGGTAGGCAGGCAGAACACTGAAGCTTTCTTT; CDR3: CASSLVGRQNTEAFF
D: TRBD1; J: TRBJ1-1; V: TRBV15; size: .; DNA: TGTGCCACCAGCGGAGACAGGGGGCTAACTGAAGCTTTCTTT; CDR3: CATSGDRGLTEAFF
D: .; J: TRBJ2-3; V: TRBV9; size: .; DNA: TGTGCCAGCAGCGGAGTCGGTTACACAGATACGCAGTATTTT; CDR3: CASSGVGYTDTQYF
D: TRBD1; J: TRBJ1-5; V: TRBV2; size: .; DNA: TGTGCCAGCAGCGCACAGGGGCGAGACTCTTCGCCCCAGCATTTT; CDR3: CASSAQGRDSSPQHF
D: TRBD2; J: TRBJ2-3; V: TRBV15; size: .; DNA: TGTGCCACCAGCAGAGGGCTAACTAGCGGGGCTAGCACAGATACGCAGTATTTT; CDR3: CATSRGLTSGASTDTQYF
D: .; J: TRBJ2-1; V: TRBV15; size: .; DNA: TGTGCCACCAGCAGGACAAACGGTGAGCAGTTCTTC; CDR3: CATSRTNGEQFF
D: .; J: TRBJ2-3; V: TRBV7-9; size: .; DNA: TGTGCCAGCTGCCAGGGAACAGACACAGATACGCAGTATTTT; CDR3: CASCQGTDTDTQYF
D: .; J: TRBJ1-2; V: TRBV27; size: .; DNA: TGTGCCAGCAGTTCACAGGGCGCCTATGGCTACACCTTC; CDR3: CASSSQGAYGYTF
D: .; J: TRBJ1-2; V: TRBV6-5; size: .; DNA: TGTGCCAGCAGTTACGAGGGTGGTGGCTACACCTTC; CDR3: CASSYEGGGYTF
D: .; J: TRBJ1-1; V: TRBV18; size: .; DNA: TGTGCCAGCTCCCGGGACTTGGACAACACTGAAGCTTTCTTT; CDR3: CASSRDLDNTEAFF
D: .; J: TRBJ2-1; V: TRBV10-1; size: .; DNA: TGCGCCAGCAGTGAGTCGACAACAGGTGGAAGTGTCTTC; CDR3: CASSESTTGGSVF
D: TRBD1; J: TRBJ2-3; V: TRBV11-2; size: .; DNA: TGTGCCAGCAGCTTAGATGGTGACAGGGTCTCCACAGATACGCAGTATTTT; CDR3: CASSLDGDRVSTDTQYF
D: .; J: TRBJ2-2; V: TRBV11-3; size: .; DNA: TGTGCCAGCAGCCCATCTACTAGGGCCGGGGAGCTGTTTTTT; CDR3: CASSPSTRAGELFF
D: .; J: TRBJ1-1; V: TRBV29-1; size: few; DNA: TGCAGCGTTGAAGCGACCAGGTACGCTGAAGCTTTCTTT; CDR3: CSVEATRYAEAFF
D: .; J: TRBJ1-4; V: TRBV2; size: once; DNA: TGTGCCAGCAGTGGGGGGGACTGGGTCGAAAAACTGTTTTTT; CDR3: CASSGGDWVEKLFF
D: .; J: TRBJ2-1; V: TRBV11-2; size: .; DNA: TGTGCCAGCAGTCACGGCTCGGGGGTTGAGCAGTTCTTC; CDR3: CASSHGSGVEQFF
D: .; J: TRBJ1-1; V: TRBV6-6; size: .; DNA: TGTGCCAGCAGCGAGCAGGGAGGTGGCACTGAAGCTTTCTTT; CDR3: CASSEQGGGTEAFF
D: TRBD1; J: TRBJ2-1; V: TRBV5-6; size: .; DNA: TGTGCCAGCAGCGGGGACAGATACAATGAGCAGTTCTTC; CDR3: CASSGDRYNEQFF